Presented here are 25 T cell receptor beta chains from one specimen sequenced in a study of shared clonotypes between healthy human individuals. Profiled with immunoSEQ multiplex PCR; TCRdb holds only in-frame clones, not every one. The data hold hundreds of thousands of clones, with about 98% observed a single time. CD45RO-negative, CCR7-positively selected cells formed the naive CD8 fraction, excluding terminally differentiated effector memory CD45RA+ cells. Sequenced input: naive CD8+ T cells sorted from blood. Every receptor here comes from a man younger than 40 in good health.

V is TRBV7-9 and J is TRBJ2-5; 7 bases align to TRBD2. CDR3 length: 17 residues. Germline V lookup: CDR1 SEHNR, CDR2 FQNEAQ (reference sequence). The V gene end was trimmed by 7 bases and the J gene end by 4 bases; junction bases not matched to a gene: 18. CDR3 nucleotide sequence: TGTGCCAGCATCGACCCCCGGCGAAGGGGCGGGGGAGAGACCCAGTACTTC. This sequence encodes CASIDPRRRGGGETQYF.

This clone came up once. At one of its ends the junction is not consistent with the germline gene, which may arise from a read error. The chain is built from TRBV2 and TRBJ2-3; 8 bases are shared with TRBD2. CDR3 length: 16 amino acids. From germline, CDR1 is SNHLY and CDR2 FYNNEI. The CDR3 nucleotides read TGTGCCAGCAGCGAAGGACTAGCTTCGAGCACAGATACGCAGTATTTT. Encoded protein: CASSEGLASSTDTQYF.

V usage is TRBV27 and J usage is TRBJ1-5; a weak D match, TRBD1 (6 bases). Trimming cost V 10 bases and J 3 bases, with 13 bases left between them. Germline V gives CDR1 MNHEY, CDR2 SMNVEV (reference sequence). This CDR3 region has 13 residues. The CDR3 DNA follows: TGTGCCACCTCGGGGGGCTCCAATCAGCCCCAGCATTTT. Translated, it gives CATSGGSNQPQHF.

The chain's CDR3 is CASSPTPPATYEQYF. CDR3 nucleotide sequence: TGTGCCAGCTCACCGACCCCCCCGGCAACCTACGAGCAGTACTTC. The V gene is TRBV18, the J gene TRBJ2-7; D gene uncertain. Germline V gives CDR1 KGHSH, CDR2 LQKENI. The CDR3 is made up of 15 amino acids. The ends were cut back, 3 bases at V and 2 bases at J, with 14 bases in the middle.

The V call is TRBV13, the J call TRBJ1-2; TRBD1 aligns across 7 bases. J was trimmed by 5 bases and V by 1 base; bases with no gene match: 1. Germline V gene sequence: CDR1 PRHDT, CDR2 FYEKMQ (reference sequence). There are 13 residues in the CDR3. CDR3 nucleotide sequence: TGTGCCAGCAGCTTAGTGACAGGGTATGGCTACACCTTC. It codes for CASSLVTGYGYTF.

The chain carries TRBV9 and TRBJ2-7; D is ambiguous. The ends were cut back, 0 bases at V and 3 bases at J, with 10 bases in the middle. Germline V CDR1 and CDR2: SGDLS, YYNGEE. The CDR3 is 14 amino acids. CDR3 bases: TGTGCCAGCAGCGTAGTTGACAACTTCTACGAGCAGTACTTC. Amino acids: CASSVVDNFYEQYF.

This rearrangement joins TRBV10-1 to TRBJ2-3; D remains ambiguous. Per the germline V gene, CDR1 is WNHNN and CDR2 is SYGVQD (reference sequence). Trimming stripped 3 bases from V and 0 bases from J, with 4 bases between. The length of the CDR3 is 13 residues. The CDR3 DNA reads TGCGCCAGCAGTGAACAGAGCACAGATACGCAGTATTTT. It codes for CASSEQSTDTQYF.

CDR3 DNA sequence: TGTGCCAGCAGTTTAAGACAGGCTAGCACTGAAGCTTTCTTT. Protein product: CASSLRQASTEAFF. The chain combines TRBV6-6 with TRBJ1-1, with a weak D call TRBD1 (6 bases). This CDR3 contains 14 residues. V was trimmed by 4 bases and J by 4 bases, leaving 13 bases between them. Germline V gene sequence: CDR1 MNHNY, CDR2 SVGAGI (reference sequence).

The chain links TRBV7-8 to TRBJ2-5, with D unresolved. The CDR3 is 14 residues long. Germline lookup yields CDR1 SGHVS and CDR2 FQNEAQ. V lost 3 bases and J 2 bases, leaving 10 bases between the germline ends. CDR3 DNA sequence: TGTGCCAGCAGCTTTTGGGCAGAACAAGAGACCCAGTACTTC. Residues: CASSFWAEQETQYF.

This chain links TRBV7-9 with TRBJ2-1; tentatively, D is TRBD2 (5 bases). The CDR3 contains 14 residues. Between the trimmed V and J ends, which lost 2 bases and 6 bases, there was a span of 11 bases. Germline V gene data show CDR1 as SEHNR and CDR2 as FQNEAQ (reference sequence). The CDR3 spells CASSLWASSNEQFF. DNA for the CDR3: TGTGCCAGCAGCTTATGGGCTAGCAGCAATGAGCAGTTCTTC.

The chain recombines TRBV6-1 with TRBJ2-1; 12 bases line up with TRBD2. The V segment lost 8 bases and the J segment 5 bases; nucleotides outside the gene matches: 4. CDR1 MNHNS and CDR2 SASEGT come from the germline V gene. The length of the CDR3 is 14 residues. The CDR3 sequence is CASHLAGGNNEQFF. The CDR3 coding sequence is TGTGCCAGCCACCTAGCGGGAGGGAACAATGAGCAGTTCTTC.

J is TRBJ1-2 and V is TRBV2, with D unresolved. The CDR3 has 14 amino acids. Germline-derived CDR1 and CDR2 are SNHLY and FYNNEI. V was shortened by 5 bases and J by 2 bases, with 12 bases between the two germline ends. In DNA, the CDR3 is TGTGCCAGCAGTCCAAGCCCGGACAACTATGGCTACACCTTC. It specifies CASSPSPDNYGYTF. Looking up the rest from reference TRBV2 and TRBJ1-2 gives the full variable domain: EPEVTQTPSHQVTQMGQEVILRCVPISNHLYFYWYRQILGQKVEFLVSFYNNEISEKSEIFDDQFSVERPDGSNFTLKIRSTKLEDSAMYFCASSPSPDNYGYTFGSGTRLTVV.

The genes are TRBV6-5 and TRBJ2-1; 7 positions agree with TRBD1. V trimming: 6 bases; J trimming: 15 bases; junction bases outside the gene matches: 17. This CDR3 comprises 14 residues. Germline V gives CDR1 MNHEY, CDR2 SVGAGI. The CDR3 DNA follows: TGTGCCAGCAGCTCTACTACCTCCGGGACAGAGTGGTTCTTC. As protein: CASSSTTSGTEWFF.

In its sample, this clone was seen once. This rearrangement joins TRBV4-1 to TRBJ1-5; D perhaps matches TRBD1 (6 bases). The CDR3 contains 14 residues. Deletions cut 2 bases from V and 4 bases from J, with 9 bases between. From germline, CDR1 is MGHRA and CDR2 YSYEKL. CDR3 bases: TGCGCCAGCAGCCAATTACAGGGAAATCAGCCCCAGCATTTT. Amino acids: CASSQLQGNQPQHF.

This clone was observed a single time. The J gene is TRBJ2-7, the V gene TRBV15, with D possibly matching TRBD1 (6 bases). Germline values: CDR1 LNHNV, CDR2 YYDKDF (reference sequence). Trimming cost V 0 bases and J 3 bases, with 27 bases left between them. This CDR3 has 20 residues. The CDR3 sequence: CATSREDSFDSGELNYEQYF. Written as DNA, the CDR3 is TGTGCCACCAGCAGAGAGGACAGCTTTGATTCAGGGGAGTTGAACTACGAGCAGTACTTC.

As regards this clone: In the same sample, other DNA sequences code for this CDR3. The chain couples TRBV29-1 to TRBJ2-7; TRBD1 aligns across 7 bases. The germline V gene encodes CDR1 SQVTM and CDR2 ANQGSEA. V lost 2 bases to trimming and J lost 0 bases; unmatched junction nucleotides: 1. CDR3 length equals 13 residues. DNA for the CDR3: TGCAGCGTTGAACCAGGGGGCTCCTACGAGCAGTACTTC. Encoded protein: CSVEPGGSYEQYF.

The V call is TRBV5-1, the J call TRBJ2-1; tentative D call: TRBD1 (5 bases). V lost 4 bases and J lost 4, with 9 bases in between. Germline loops: CDR1 SGHRS, CDR2 YFSETQ. The CDR3 consists of 13 residues. In DNA, the CDR3 is TGCGCCAGCAGCACCGACAGATACAATGAGCAGTTCTTC. Protein: CASSTDRYNEQFF.

V gene TRBV11-3 combines with J gene TRBJ2-5, with TRBD1 matching 7 bases. Germline V gene sequence: CDR1 SGHNT, CDR2 YENEEA. CDR3 length: 15 residues. V trimming: 4 bases; J trimming: 0 bases; junction bases outside the gene matches: 5. CDR3 nucleotide sequence: TGTGCCAGCAGCTCCCGGGACAGTAACCAAGAGACCCAGTACTTC. It codes for CASSSRDSNQETQYF.

This clone was seen only once. The chain recombines TRBV10-1 with TRBJ2-7, with D unresolved. Trimming stripped 2 bases from V and 5 bases from J, with 10 bases between. The CDR3 sequence is 13 residues long. CDR1 is WNHNN, CDR2 SYGVQD, per germline (reference sequence). For the CDR3, the DNA is TGCGCCAGCAGTGAGAGGAATAACGACGAGCAGTACTTC. As protein: CASSERNNDEQYF.

Remarks on this clone: At one end the junction does not follow the germline gene, possibly because of a read error. The chain is built from TRBV19 and TRBJ2-7; a weak D match, TRBD2 (6 bases). CDR1 is LNHDA and CDR2 is SQIVND in the germline V gene (reference sequence). The CDR3 sequence is 14 residues long. In DNA form, the CDR3 reads TGTGCCAGTAATATAGGTCCGACGGGGGACGAGCAGTACTTC. Translated: CASNIGPTGDEQYF.

V usage is TRBV7-2 and J usage is TRBJ2-1, with D possibly TRBD1 on 5 matching bases. With 5 bases removed from V and 7 bases from J, the gap between germline ends came to 18 bases. Looked up from germline, CDR1 is SGHTA and CDR2 is FQGNSA. CDR3 length equals 15 residues. CDR3 nucleotides: TGTGCCAGCAGCCGCCAGGCAGGGCGATTAAATGAGCAGTTCTTC. This gives the protein CASSRQAGRLNEQFF.

V gene TRBV18 combines with J gene TRBJ2-7; weak D call: TRBD1 (6 bases). V was clipped by 6 bases and J by 3 bases, with 18 bases between them. The germline V gene has CDR1 KGHSH and CDR2 LQKENI. The CDR3 extends over 15 amino acids. CDR3 sequence (DNA): TGTGCCAGCTCGCAGACAGGAGTAAGGAACTACGAGCAGTACTTC. Protein product: CASSQTGVRNYEQYF. The entire variable domain, with the rest obtained from reference TRBV18 and TRBJ2-7, is as follows: NAGVMQNPRHLVRRRGQEARLRCSPMKGHSHVYWYRQLPEEGLKFMVYLQKENIIDESGMPKERFSAEFPKEGPSILRIQQVVRGDSAAYFCASSQTGVRNYEQYFGPGTRLTVT.

This chain joins TRBV6-6 and TRBJ1-2; D perhaps matches TRBD1 (5 bases). This CDR3 has 14 amino acids. Trimming removed 0 bases from V and 6 bases from J, with 11 bases in between. Germline V gene data show CDR1 as MNHNY and CDR2 as SVGAGI (reference sequence). CDR3 residues: CASSYSPGGDGYTF. As DNA, the CDR3 is TGTGCCAGCAGTTACTCGCCCGGAGGGGATGGCTACACCTTC.

The J gene is TRBJ2-1, the V gene TRBV28, with D unresolved. Germline CDR1 MDHEN, CDR2 SYDVKM. Trimming took 5 bases from V and 8 from J, leaving 4 bases between them. There are 10 residues in the CDR3. CDR3 protein: CASSTDEQFF. The DNA of the CDR3 is TGTGCCAGCAGTACCGATGAGCAGTTCTTC.

This chain joins TRBV18 and TRBJ2-7; 11 bases are shared with TRBD2. The CDR3 spans 19 residues. V lost 2 bases, J lost 4 bases, and 16 bases stayed unmatched. The germline gives CDR1 KGHSH, CDR2 LQKENI. The CDR3 protein is CASSPSNSGRAQLRYEQYF. CDR3 DNA: TGTGCCAGCTCACCATCGAATAGCGGGAGGGCCCAGTTGCGTTACGAGCAGTACTTC.